This T cell receptor (beta chain) was found in a study of CD8 T cells in Susac syndrome. Overall study results and limits: As acknowledged by the study, its TCR sequencing and HLA analysis included a relatively small number of individuals.

Concerning this clonotype itself: Antigen: not known.

Random hexamers were used to reverse transcribe an amount of roughly 0.45 to 1 ug RNA. TCRdb re-derived calls from the immunoSEQ multiplex PCR reads in MiXCR, one entry per CDR3 protein. There are 150,000 to 180,000 distinct CDR3 sequences in the sample; 95% occur only once, and around 0.15% lies in the top ten. Stable or active relapsing-remitting multiple sclerosis, untreated and meeting revised McDonald criteria, defined the controls. The CDR3 covers 14 residues. Germline V gene sequence: CDR1 SGHDT, CDR2 YYEEEE. Losses at the gene ends were 3 bases for V and 4 bases for J; bases not matched to a gene: 5.

The sequencing input was CD8+ T cells from PBMCs. The sequence came from a human donor with multiple sclerosis. V usage is TRBV5-6 and J usage is TRBJ2-5, with 8 bases that match TRBD2. The CDR3, as DNA: TGTGCCAGCAGCTATGGTACTAGCGGAGAGACCCAGTACTTC. It translates to CASSYGTSGETQYF.